What follows are 14 T cell receptor beta chains derived from one specimen sequenced in a study of T cell responses to AZD1222 COVID-19 vaccine. The table came from immunoSEQ multiplex PCR; TCRdb's copy has only in-frame clones and leaves some out. Of tens of thousands of clones in the sample, about 78% were seen once. The sequenced sample was peripheral blood, obtained on day 0 of AZD1222 vaccination. The receptors come from an adult in good health.

In its sample, this clone was seen a few times. V gene TRBV7-2 combines with J gene TRBJ1-6; 7 bases line up with TRBD1. The CDR3 length is 12 residues. After removal of 5 bases from V and 17 bases from J, the junction contained 9 bases not matched to a gene. Germline V gives CDR1 SGHTA, CDR2 FQGNSA. CDR3 loop: CASSPPGQSIHF. For the CDR3, the DNA is TGTGCCAGCAGCCCGCCGGGACAGAGCATCCACTTT. The variable domain in full, with the rest retrieved from reference TRBV7-2 and TRBJ1-6, is GAGVSQSPSNKVTEKGKDVELRCDPISGHTALYWYRQSLGQGLEFLIYFQGNSAPDKSGLPSDRFSAERTGGSVSTLTIQRTQQEDSAVYLCASSPPGQSIHFGNGTRLTVT.

This sequence joins TRBV19 and TRBJ1-2; no clear D. CDR1 and CDR2 from the germline V gene are LNHDA and SQIVND (reference sequence). This CDR3 region has 16 residues. V dropped 4 bases and J dropped 5 bases, with 20 bases sitting between them. CDR3 nucleotide sequence: TGTGCCAGTAGTAACGAGGGAGCCACCCCTCTTTATGGCTACACCTTC. This sequence encodes CASSNEGATPLYGYTF.

The rearrangement joins TRBV5-1 to TRBJ1-4; TRBD1 agrees at 7 bases. The CDR3 is made up of 14 amino acids. Unmatched junction bases numbered 7, after V lost 3 bases and J lost 8 bases. CDR1 and CDR2 (germline): SGHRS, YFSETQ. CDR3 amino acids: CASSSGQLKEKLFF. CDR3 in DNA: TGCGCCAGCAGCTCGGGACAGCTCAAAGAAAAACTGTTTTTT.

The V call is TRBV5-6, the J call TRBJ1-1; D unresolved. Trimming took 4 bases from V and 1 from J, leaving 14 bases between them. The germline V gene encodes CDR1 SGHDT and CDR2 YYEEEE. This CDR3 has 15 amino acids. CDR3: CASSHSSSWNTEAFF. The CDR3 DNA sequence: TGTGCCAGCAGCCACTCATCGTCTTGGAACACTGAAGCTTTCTTT.

This chain joins TRBV27 and TRBJ1-6; unclear D gene. Germline assignment: CDR1 MNHEY and CDR2 SMNVEV (reference sequence). The CDR3 covers 13 residues. The V end was cut by 8 bases, the J end by 9 bases, with 14 bases between. DNA for the CDR3: TGTGCCAGCGGGAGGGCGACCGCTTCACCCCTCCACTTT. Translated: CASGRATASPLHF.

The chain is built from TRBV19 and TRBJ1-6; D uncertain. Germline V CDR1 and CDR2: LNHDA, SQIVND (reference sequence). The V end lost 9 bases, the J end lost 7 bases, and 10 bases lay between the germline ends. This CDR3 has 12 residues. The CDR3 DNA sequence: TGTGCCAGCCGGGAGCTCAATTCACCCCTCCACTTT. It is translated as CASRELNSPLHF.

The gene calls are TRBV6-5 and TRBJ1-3; TRBD1 matches 7 bases. Germline V lookup: CDR1 MNHEY, CDR2 SVGAGI. The ends lost 8 bases at V and 1 base at J; junction bases unmatched: 8. The CDR3 covers 15 residues. In nucleotides, the CDR3 is TGTGCCAGCCAACTACAGGGGAGGTCTGGAAACACCATATATTTT. It yields the protein CASQLQGRSGNTIYF.

This clone was detected only a few times. The chain couples TRBV6-5 to TRBJ1-4; possible D gene TRBD1, 6 bases. Looked up from germline, CDR1 is MNHEY and CDR2 is SVGAGI. Trimming stripped 3 bases from V and 1 base from J, with 9 bases between. The CDR3 totals 15 residues. For the CDR3, the DNA is TGTGCCAGCAGTTATAACAGGGTAACTAATGAAAAACTGTTTTTT. Amino acid sequence: CASSYNRVTNEKLFF.

This clone has just a few counts. The chain combines TRBV6-2 or TRBV6-3 with TRBJ1-1; 11 bases fit TRBD1. The CDR3 contains 16 residues. After removal of 6 bases from V and 0 bases from J, the junction contained 6 bases not matched to a gene. Germline V gene sequence: CDR1 MNHEY, CDR2 SVGEGT. CDR3 sequence: CASSPGQGAVNTEAFF. The CDR3 nucleotides read TGTGCCAGCAGCCCTGGACAGGGGGCGGTGAACACTGAAGCTTTCTTT.

The gene calls are TRBV5-4 and TRBJ1-2; 8 bases line up with TRBD1. The CDR3 is 14 residues long. CDR1 SGHNT and CDR2 YYREEE come from the germline V gene (reference sequence). The V gene end was trimmed by 6 bases and the J gene end by 7 bases; junction bases not matched to a gene: 11. The CDR3 here is CASTIQGAEGGYTF. The DNA for the CDR3 is TGTGCCAGCACCATCCAGGGGGCAGAGGGTGGCTACACCTTC.

The DNA for the CDR3 is TGTGCCAGGGACCAGTTTTGTGCGAACACTGAAGCTTTCTTT. It translates to CARDQFCANTEAFF. The V and J genes are TRBV27 and TRBJ1-1; the D is unclear. Trimming removed 9 bases at V and 1 base at J, with 15 bases between. This CDR3 contains 14 residues. Germline V gene lookup returns CDR1 MNHEY and CDR2 SMNVEV (reference sequence).

Here the CDR3 DNA reads TGTGCCAGTAGTATAGCCACCACTAGCGGGGGGGCCACAGATACGCAGTATTTT. Its protein is CASSIATTSGGATDTQYF. This chain uses TRBV19 with TRBJ2-3; the match to TRBD2 covers 13 bases. Trimming took 1 base from V and 2 from J; bases not matched to a gene: 6. Germline loops: CDR1 LNHDA, CDR2 SQIVND (reference sequence). This CDR3 region has 18 residues.

This chain joins TRBV3-1 (or the pseudogene TRBV3-2) and TRBJ2-5; tentative D call: TRBD2 (5 bases). CDR1 and CDR2 from the germline V gene are LGHDT and YNNKEL (reference sequence). CDR3 size: 12 residues. V was pared by 4 bases and J by 5 bases, with 8 bases between. This CDR3 is CASSPGLETQYF. For the CDR3, the DNA is TGTGCCAGCAGCCCCGGACTGGAGACCCAGTACTTC.

The chain links TRBV2 to TRBJ1-2; D may be TRBD1 (6 bases). Trimming took off 6 bases at V and 5 bases at J, with 19 bases between the two ends. The germline CDR1 and CDR2 sequences are SNHLY and FYNNEI. The CDR3 is made up of 15 amino acids. The CDR3 DNA reads TGTGCCAGCAGCCCGACAAGGGGACACAATTATGGCTACACCTTC. Its protein product is CASSPTRGHNYGYTF. Combining the CDR3 with reference TRBV2 and TRBJ1-2 gives the whole variable domain EPEVTQTPSHQVTQMGQEVILRCVPISNHLYFYWYRQILGQKVEFLVSFYNNEISEKSEIFDDQFSVERPDGSNFTLKIRSTKLEDSAMYFCASSPTRGHNYGYTFGSGTRLTVV.